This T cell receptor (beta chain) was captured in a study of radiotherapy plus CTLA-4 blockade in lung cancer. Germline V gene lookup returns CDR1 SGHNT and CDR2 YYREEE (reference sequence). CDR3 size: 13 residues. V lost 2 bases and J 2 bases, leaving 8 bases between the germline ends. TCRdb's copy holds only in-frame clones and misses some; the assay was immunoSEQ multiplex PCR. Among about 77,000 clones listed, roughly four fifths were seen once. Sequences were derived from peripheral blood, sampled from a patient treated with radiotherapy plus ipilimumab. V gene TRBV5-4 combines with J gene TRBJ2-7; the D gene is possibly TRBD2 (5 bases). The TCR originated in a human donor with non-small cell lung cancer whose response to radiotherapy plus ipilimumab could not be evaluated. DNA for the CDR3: TGTGCCAGCAGCTTAAGCGGCCCCTACGAGCAGTACTTC. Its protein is CASSLSGPYEQYF. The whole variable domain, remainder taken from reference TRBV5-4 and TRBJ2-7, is ETGVTQSPTHLIKTRGQQVTLRCSSQSGHNTVSWYQQALGQGPQFIFQYYREEENGRGNFPPRFSGLQFPNYSSELNVNALELDDSALYLCASSLSGPYEQYFGPGTRLTVT.